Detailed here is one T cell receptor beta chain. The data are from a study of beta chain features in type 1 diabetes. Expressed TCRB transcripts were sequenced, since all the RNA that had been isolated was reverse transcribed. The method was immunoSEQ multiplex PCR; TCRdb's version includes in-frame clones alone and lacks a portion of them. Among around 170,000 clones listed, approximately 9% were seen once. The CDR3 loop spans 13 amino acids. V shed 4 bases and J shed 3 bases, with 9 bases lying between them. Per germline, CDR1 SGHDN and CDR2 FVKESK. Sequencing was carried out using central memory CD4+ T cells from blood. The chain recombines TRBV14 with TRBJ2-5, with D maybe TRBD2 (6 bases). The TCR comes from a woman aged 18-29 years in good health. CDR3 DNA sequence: TGTGCCAGCAGCCGTGGACTAAAAGAGACCCAGTACTTC. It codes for CASSRGLKETQYF.